Listed below are T cell receptor beta chains from one sample, sequenced in a study of human T cells and chemical hapten exposure. TCRdb re-derived calls from the RACE reads in MiXCR, one entry per CDR3 protein. The table has 79,000 or so distinct CDR3 sequences, 30% to 35% seen once. The sample in question was whole blood, obtained in connection with sensitization to the hapten diphenylcyclopropenone (DPC). These receptors all stem from a man aged 40-49 years with alopecia areata. Some clones in this sample may be carry-over from other donors' samples. CDR3s include the opening cysteine and the closing phenylalanine or tryptophan. Fields, in order: J gene, clone size, D gene, V gene, CDR3 protein, CDR3 DNA. D genes are given only for firm matches. Clone size is not always given. Where it is, it says once, few, many or a class for expanded clones.

j_gene: TRBJ2-3; abundance: many; d_gene: TRBD2; v_gene: TRBV29-1; CDR3aa: CSVAGAGGRTDTQYF; CDR3nt: TGCAGCGTTGCGGGAGCGGGAGGTCGCACAGATACGCAGTATTTT
j_gene: TRBJ1-1; abundance: .; d_gene: .; v_gene: TRBV6-1; CDR3aa: CASSDKVTEAFF; CDR3nt: TGTGCCAGCAGTGATAAGGTAACTGAAGCTTTCTTT
j_gene: TRBJ2-3; abundance: .; d_gene: .; v_gene: TRBV10-3; CDR3aa: CAISGDFPSTDTQYF; CDR3nt: TGTGCCATCAGTGGGGACTTTCCTAGCACAGATACGCAGTATTTT
j_gene: TRBJ1-5; abundance: .; d_gene: TRBD1; v_gene: TRBV5-6; CDR3aa: CASSLGTGLSNQPQHF; CDR3nt: TGTGCCAGCAGCTTGGGGACAGGTTTAAGCAATCAGCCCCAGCATTTT
j_gene: TRBJ1-1; abundance: few; d_gene: TRBD1; v_gene: TRBV11-2; CDR3aa: CASSLPTGAVRSEAFF; CDR3nt: TGTGCCAGCAGCTTACCGACAGGGGCTGTTCGATCTGAAGCTTTCTTT
j_gene: TRBJ1-5; abundance: .; d_gene: .; v_gene: TRBV28; CDR3aa: CASHRGVPNQPQHF; CDR3nt: TGTGCCAGCCACAGAGGGGTTCCTAATCAGCCCCAGCATTTT
j_gene: TRBJ2-3; abundance: .; d_gene: TRBD2; v_gene: TRBV7-9; CDR3aa: CASSFSGTSGTDTQYF; CDR3nt: TGTGCCAGCAGCTTCAGTGGGACTAGCGGCACAGATACGCAGTATTTT
j_gene: TRBJ1-1; abundance: few; d_gene: .; v_gene: TRBV11-2; CDR3aa: CASSLGHANTEAFF; CDR3nt: TGTGCCAGCAGCTTGGGACACGCGAACACTGAAGCTTTCTTT
j_gene: TRBJ2-1; abundance: few; d_gene: TRBD2; v_gene: TRBV20-1; CDR3aa: CSAGLAGSGEQFF; CDR3nt: TGCAGTGCGGGCCTAGCGGGAAGCGGGGAGCAGTTCTTC
j_gene: TRBJ2-2; abundance: once; d_gene: TRBD2; v_gene: TRBV7-3; CDR3aa: CASSPQGVAGAGELFF; CDR3nt: TGTGCCAGCAGCCCACAAGGGGTAGCGGGAGCCGGGGAGCTGTTTTTT
j_gene: TRBJ2-1; abundance: .; d_gene: TRBD2; v_gene: TRBV12-3/TRBV12-4; CDR3aa: CASSLASGTSGSEQFF; CDR3nt: TGTGCCAGCAGTTTAGCCTCCGGGACTAGCGGGAGTGAGCAGTTCTTC
j_gene: TRBJ2-3; abundance: few; d_gene: TRBD2; v_gene: TRBV5-1; CDR3aa: CASSQTGTSGTDTQYF; CDR3nt: TGCGCCAGCAGCCAAACCGGGACTAGCGGCACAGATACGCAGTATTTT
j_gene: TRBJ2-1; abundance: once; d_gene: TRBD2; v_gene: TRBV20-1; CDR3aa: CSAGETGGRIYNEQFF; CDR3nt: TGCAGTGCTGGAGAAACGGGCGGGAGAATCTACAATGAGCAGTTCTTC
j_gene: TRBJ2-1; abundance: few; d_gene: .; v_gene: TRBV5-1; CDR3aa: CASSLDAVNNEQFF; CDR3nt: TGCGCCAGCAGCTTGGACGCGGTGAACAATGAGCAGTTCTTC
j_gene: TRBJ2-5; abundance: few; d_gene: .; v_gene: TRBV28; CDR3aa: CASSIMGQSYAETQYF; CDR3nt: TGTGCCAGCAGCATCATGGGGCAGTCCTACGCGGAGACCCAGTACTTC
j_gene: TRBJ1-4; abundance: .; d_gene: .; v_gene: TRBV6-6; CDR3aa: CASSLDGSTNEKLFF; CDR3nt: TGTGCCAGCAGTCTGGACGGCTCAACTAATGAAAAACTGTTTTTT
j_gene: TRBJ2-3; abundance: few; d_gene: TRBD1; v_gene: TRBV7-2; CDR3aa: CASSLRDSRDTQYF; CDR3nt: TGTGCCAGCAGCTTACGGGACAGCCGGGATACGCAGTATTTT
j_gene: TRBJ2-7; abundance: .; d_gene: .; v_gene: TRBV28; CDR3aa: CASRTAGRSSNEQYF; CDR3nt: TGTGCCAGCAGGACCGCGGGACGGAGTTCGAACGAGCAGTACTTC
j_gene: TRBJ2-1; abundance: .; d_gene: TRBD1; v_gene: TRBV6-5; CDR3aa: CASSTGVGSGIFNEQFF; CDR3nt: TGTGCCAGCAGTACAGGGGTTGGCTCCGGCATTTTCAATGAGCAGTTCTTC
j_gene: TRBJ1-2; abundance: few; d_gene: .; v_gene: TRBV28; CDR3aa: CASSLVPGAFYYGYTF; CDR3nt: TGTGCCAGCAGCCTGGTTCCGGGGGCGTTTTACTATGGCTACACCTTC
j_gene: TRBJ2-7; abundance: .; d_gene: .; v_gene: TRBV10-3; CDR3aa: CAINPGSSYEQYF; CDR3nt: TGTGCCATCAACCCAGGAAGCTCCTACGAGCAGTACTTC
j_gene: TRBJ2-7; abundance: .; d_gene: .; v_gene: TRBV6-5; CDR3aa: CASIGRSSYEQYF; CDR3nt: TGTGCCAGCATCGGCAGGAGCTCCTACGAGCAGTACTTC
j_gene: TRBJ2-6; abundance: few; d_gene: TRBD1; v_gene: TRBV7-2; CDR3aa: CASSSRGQANSGANVLTF; CDR3nt: TGTGCCAGCAGCTCTAGGGGACAGGCCAATTCTGGGGCCAACGTCCTGACTTTC
j_gene: TRBJ2-7; abundance: .; d_gene: TRBD2; v_gene: TRBV20-1; CDR3aa: CSARGIKTSGSRWQYF; CDR3nt: TGCAGTGCTAGAGGCATTAAGACTAGCGGGAGTCGGTGGCAGTACTTC
j_gene: TRBJ2-1; abundance: few; d_gene: TRBD2; v_gene: TRBV12-3/TRBV12-4; CDR3aa: CASSPGLANNEQFF; CDR3nt: TGTGCCAGCAGTCCGGGACTAGCGAACAATGAGCAGTTCTTC
j_gene: TRBJ1-1; abundance: few; d_gene: TRBD1; v_gene: TRBV7-9; CDR3aa: CASSLLDSGRGLAFF; CDR3nt: TGTGCCAGCAGCCTCCTCGATTCGGGCAGGGGGCTCGCTTTCTTT
j_gene: TRBJ2-1; abundance: few; d_gene: TRBD1; v_gene: TRBV9; CDR3aa: CASTQGASYNEQFF; CDR3nt: TGTGCCAGCACCCAGGGGGCCTCCTACAATGAGCAGTTCTTC
j_gene: TRBJ2-5; abundance: .; d_gene: TRBD2; v_gene: TRBV12-3/TRBV12-4; CDR3aa: CASSLGLEASGRIGLETQYF; CDR3nt: TGTGCCAGCAGTTTAGGGTTGGAGGCTAGCGGGAGAATCGGTTTGGAGACCCAGTACTTC
j_gene: TRBJ1-1; abundance: .; d_gene: .; v_gene: TRBV28; CDR3aa: CASSLFLGAEGQMNTEAFF; CDR3nt: TGTGCCAGCAGTTTATTTCTCGGAGCAGAGGGACAAATGAACACTGAAGCTTTCTTT
j_gene: TRBJ2-7; abundance: .; d_gene: .; v_gene: TRBV7-2; CDR3aa: CASSLGAGDPYEQYF; CDR3nt: TGTGCCAGCAGCTTAGGGGCAGGGGACCCCTACGAGCAGTACTTC
j_gene: TRBJ2-7; abundance: few; d_gene: .; v_gene: TRBV12-3/TRBV12-4; CDR3aa: CASSLRRSSYEQYF; CDR3nt: TGTGCCAGCAGTTTGAGGAGGAGCTCCTACGAGCAGTACTTC
j_gene: TRBJ2-1; abundance: .; d_gene: TRBD2; v_gene: TRBV27; CDR3aa: CASRGETSGKGNEQFF; CDR3nt: TGTGCCAGCAGAGGCGAAACTAGCGGGAAAGGCAATGAGCAGTTCTTC
j_gene: TRBJ1-1; abundance: .; d_gene: .; v_gene: TRBV6-5; CDR3aa: CASSYSGVTEAFF; CDR3nt: TGTGCCAGCAGTTACTCGGGGGTCACTGAAGCTTTCTTT
j_gene: TRBJ2-6; abundance: .; d_gene: .; v_gene: TRBV29-1; CDR3aa: CSVEVPGSGANVLTF; CDR3nt: TGCAGCGTTGAAGTCCCCGGCTCTGGGGCCAACGTCCTGACTTTC
j_gene: TRBJ2-3; abundance: .; d_gene: .; v_gene: TRBV20-1; CDR3aa: CSARDQGAPTDTQYF; CDR3nt: TGCAGTGCTAGAGATCAAGGTGCCCCCACAGATACGCAGTATTTT
j_gene: TRBJ2-3; abundance: few; d_gene: TRBD2; v_gene: TRBV28; CDR3aa: CASSPGGLAGGSTDTQYF; CDR3nt: TGTGCCAGCAGCCCCGGGGGACTAGCGGGAGGGAGCACAGATACGCAGTATTTT
j_gene: TRBJ1-2; abundance: few; d_gene: .; v_gene: TRBV6-1; CDR3aa: CASTVGALNYGYTF; CDR3nt: TGTGCCAGCACGGTTGGGGCACTTAACTATGGCTACACCTTC
j_gene: TRBJ1-1; abundance: .; d_gene: .; v_gene: TRBV11-2; CDR3aa: CASRYGQNTEAFF; CDR3nt: TGTGCCAGCAGGTATGGACAGAACACTGAAGCTTTCTTT
j_gene: TRBJ2-2; abundance: .; d_gene: TRBD2; v_gene: TRBV6-1; CDR3aa: CASPGASGSTGELFF; CDR3nt: TGTGCCTCCCCCGGGGCTAGCGGGAGCACCGGGGAGCTGTTTTTT
j_gene: TRBJ1-1; abundance: few; d_gene: TRBD1; v_gene: TRBV5-1; CDR3aa: CASSLARGVQNTEAFF; CDR3nt: TGCGCCAGCAGCTTGGCCAGGGGGGTCCAGAACACTGAAGCTTTCTTT
j_gene: TRBJ1-4; abundance: .; d_gene: .; v_gene: TRBV5-1; CDR3aa: CASSYGWGTNEKLFF; CDR3nt: TGCGCCAGCAGCTACGGATGGGGAACTAATGAAAAACTGTTTTTT
j_gene: TRBJ2-5; abundance: .; d_gene: TRBD2; v_gene: TRBV12-3/TRBV12-4; CDR3aa: CASSPIAGGETQYF; CDR3nt: TGTGCCAGCAGTCCAATAGCGGGAGGAGAGACCCAGTACTTC
j_gene: TRBJ2-7; abundance: .; d_gene: .; v_gene: TRBV7-9; CDR3aa: CASSLGVEGGYEQYF; CDR3nt: TGTGCCAGCAGCTTAGGGGTTGAGGGAGGATACGAGCAGTACTTC
j_gene: TRBJ1-1; abundance: few; d_gene: .; v_gene: TRBV20-1; CDR3aa: CSARDPARAGGPEAFF; CDR3nt: TGCAGTGCTAGGGATCCGGCGCGAGCAGGAGGCCCTGAAGCTTTCTTT
j_gene: TRBJ2-1; abundance: .; d_gene: TRBD2; v_gene: TRBV2; CDR3aa: CASSVGGDPTYNEQFF; CDR3nt: TGTGCCAGCAGTGTTGGGGGGGACCCAACCTACAATGAGCAGTTCTTC
j_gene: TRBJ2-1; abundance: few; d_gene: .; v_gene: TRBV20-1; CDR3aa: CSALRGTGDEQFF; CDR3nt: TGCAGTGCTCTAAGGGGCACCGGGGATGAGCAGTTCTTC
j_gene: TRBJ2-7; abundance: few; d_gene: TRBD1; v_gene: TRBV28; CDR3aa: CASSLRGAGGKQYF; CDR3nt: TGTGCCAGCAGTTTGAGAGGGGCAGGGGGCAAGCAGTACTTC
j_gene: TRBJ2-1; abundance: few; d_gene: .; v_gene: TRBV2; CDR3aa: CASSGQQYNEQFF; CDR3nt: TGTGCCAGCAGTGGGCAACAGTACAATGAGCAGTTCTTC
j_gene: TRBJ2-7; abundance: .; d_gene: TRBD1; v_gene: TRBV15; CDR3aa: CATSRDSPIWDSTYEQYF; CDR3nt: TGTGCCACCAGCAGAGATTCCCCAATCTGGGACAGTACCTACGAGCAGTACTTC
j_gene: TRBJ2-7; abundance: .; d_gene: TRBD1; v_gene: TRBV27; CDR3aa: CASSSRQGTTYEQYF; CDR3nt: TGTGCCAGCAGTTCTCGACAGGGGACGACCTACGAGCAGTACTTC